The 20 T cell receptor beta chains listed next were all sequenced from one sample in a study of blood T cell repertoires in COVID-19. Here immunoSEQ multiplex PCR was the method, and the copy in TCRdb shows in-frame clones only, minus some. The sample holds approximately 200,000 clones; approximately 83% are singletons and the top ten take more than 3%. Sample: peripheral blood. All receptors come from a man in his 60s with acute or convalescent COVID-19.

This clone was seen a handful of times. The rearrangement uses TRBV7-2 and TRBJ2-6, with D hard to call. Germline loops: CDR1 SGHTA, CDR2 FQGNSA. Trimming shortened V by 3 bases and J by 4 bases, and 13 bases separated the two germline ends. The length of the CDR3 is 16 residues. The CDR3 loop is CASSFISGPGANVLTF. DNA for the CDR3: TGTGCCAGCAGCTTCATTTCAGGTCCCGGGGCCAACGTCCTGACTTTC.

The V gene is TRBV9, the J gene TRBJ1-3; D perhaps matches TRBD1 (5 bases). Trimming cost V 0 bases and J 2 bases, with 9 bases left between them. The germline gives CDR1 SGDLS, CDR2 YYNGEE. This CDR3 spans 15 amino acids. As DNA, the CDR3 is TGTGCCAGCAGCGTAGTAGAAGGGGCTGGAAACACCATATATTTT. Translation gives CASSVVEGAGNTIYF.

The chain recombines TRBV6-4 with TRBJ2-1; 8 bases agree with TRBD2. Germline CDR1 and CDR2: MRHNA and SNTAGT. The V segment lost 6 bases and the J segment 6 bases; nucleotides outside the gene matches: 10. CDR3 length equals 15 residues. The CDR3 DNA reads TGTGCCAGCAGCGTAGGGACTAGTAAGGTCAATGAGCAGTTCTTC. Its protein is CASSVGTSKVNEQFF.

The V gene is TRBV5-4, the J gene TRBJ2-5; tentative D call: TRBD2 (7 bases). V was shortened by 4 bases and J by 4 bases, with 14 bases between the two germline ends. Germline values: CDR1 SGHNT, CDR2 YYREEE (reference sequence). The CDR3 extends over 14 amino acids. DNA of the CDR3: TGTGCCAGCAGCCGGTCCGGGGGGCTAGAGACCCAGTACTTC. Translated: CASSRSGGLETQYF.

The J gene is TRBJ2-7, the V gene TRBV5-1; a weak D match, TRBD1 (5 bases). Trimming took 2 bases from V and 0 from J, leaving 9 bases between them. The CDR3 spans 14 residues. Germline assignment: CDR1 SGHRS and CDR2 YFSETQ. CDR3 sequence reads: CASSFDSSSYEQYF. DNA for the CDR3: TGCGCCAGCAGCTTTGACAGTAGCTCCTACGAGCAGTACTTC.

This sequence joins TRBV28 and TRBJ1-5, with no clear D. This CDR3 has 13 residues. CDR1 and CDR2 from the germline V gene are MDHEN and SYDVKM. The germline V and J ends were trimmed by 1 base and 4 bases, with 5 bases remaining between them. Here the CDR3 reads CASSLSRNQPQHF. CDR3 nucleotides: TGTGCCAGCAGTTTATCCAGAAATCAGCCCCAGCATTTT.

This clone is a singleton in its sample. J is TRBJ2-1 and V is TRBV30; TRBD1 might be the D (6 bases). The CDR3 loop spans 13 amino acids. V was clipped by 0 bases and J by 8 bases, with 11 bases between them. CDR1 and CDR2 from the germline V gene are GTSNPN and SVGIG (reference sequence). The CDR3 coding sequence is TGTGCCTGGAGTGTTCCGGGGACACATGAGCAGTTCTTC. As protein: CAWSVPGTHEQFF.

The CDR3 region has the DNA TGTGCCAGCAGCCGGGGGACAGGGGGCGATTGGGACAATGAGCAGTTCTTC. Residues: CASSRGTGGDWDNEQFF. The chain couples TRBV4-2 to TRBJ2-1; 12 positions agree with TRBD1. CDR3 size: 17 residues. With V trimmed by 4 bases and J by 5 bases, 9 bases remained unmatched. Germline values: CDR1 LGHNA, CDR2 YNFKEQ.

The table lists this clone with a count of one. The chain employs TRBV4-2 and TRBJ2-7, with TRBD2 matching over 8 bases. Germline CDR1 LGHNA, CDR2 YNFKEQ. Unmatched junction bases numbered 10, after V lost 4 bases and J lost 5 bases. CDR3 length: 15 amino acids. The DNA of the CDR3 is TGTGCCAGCAGCCCTCGGGCGGGAGGCATCAACGAGCAGTACTTC. As protein: CASSPRAGGINEQYF.

The genes are TRBV10-3 and TRBJ2-5; 7 bases align to TRBD2. Germline CDR1 and CDR2: ENHRY and SYGVKD. V trimming: 3 bases; J trimming: 5 bases; junction bases outside the gene matches: 15. This CDR3 has 17 amino acids. The CDR3 region is CAISDMIGSGIGETQYF. The CDR3 nucleotides read TGTGCCATCAGTGATATGATAGGGAGCGGGATTGGGGAGACCCAGTACTTC.

This clone was picked up one time. The CDR3 DNA follows: TGTGCCAGCAGCCGGGGAGGTTCTGGGGGCTACACCTTC. This codes for CASSRGGSGGYTF. This chain joins TRBV5-6 and TRBJ1-2; D is unclear. Germline V gene data show CDR1 as SGHDT and CDR2 as YYEEEE. Trimming stripped 4 bases from V and 8 bases from J, with 15 bases between. The CDR3 spans 13 residues.

The chain recombines TRBV2 with TRBJ1-1, with D perhaps TRBD1 (5 bases). CDR1 and CDR2 (germline): SNHLY, FYNNEI. V was trimmed by 1 base and J by 3 bases, leaving 15 bases between them. This CDR3 is built from 16 residues. CDR3 bases: TGTGCCAGCAGTGAAGGAAGGGCAGGGAAGCACACTGAAGCTTTCTTT. Translation: CASSEGRAGKHTEAFF.

This clone was detected only once. This rearrangement joins TRBV9 to TRBJ2-1, with D hard to call. Germline CDR1 SGDLS, CDR2 YYNGEE. The germline V and J ends were trimmed by 4 bases and 2 bases, with 16 bases remaining between them. The CDR3 consists of 16 residues. The CDR3 coding sequence is TGTGCCAGCAGCCCTCCCCTTGCGGAAACCTACAATGAGCAGTTCTTC. This translates into CASSPPLAETYNEQFF.

This clone was counted many times. CDR3 bases: TGTGCCAGCAGTGAATTAACTAGCGGGAGGTATGAGCAGTTCTTC. Translation gives CASSELTSGRYEQFF. The V gene is TRBV6-1, the J gene TRBJ2-1, with TRBD2 matching over 12 bases. The CDR3 loop spans 15 amino acids. After removal of 2 bases from V and 8 bases from J, the junction contained 4 bases not matched to a gene. Germline loops: CDR1 MNHNS, CDR2 SASEGT.

This clone was picked up one time. The gene calls are TRBV30 and TRBJ2-2; unclear D gene. The V end lost 2 bases, the J end lost 6 bases, and 10 bases lay between the germline ends. CDR3 length: 13 residues. Germline CDR1 is GTSNPN and CDR2 is SVGIG (reference sequence). CDR3 nucleotides: TGTGCCTGGAGTTGGTCAGATCCCGGGGAGCTGTTTTTT. Translating it yields CAWSWSDPGELFF.

V usage is TRBV5-1 and J usage is TRBJ2-5, with 9 bases aligning to TRBD1. V trimming: 7 bases; J trimming: 4 bases; junction bases outside the gene matches: 8. The CDR3 totals 14 residues. Germline CDR1 is SGHRS and CDR2 is YFSETQ. The CDR3 region has the DNA TGCGCCAGCGGCCCACAGGGGGCGGGAGAGACCCAGTACTTC. Protein sequence: CASGPQGAGETQYF.

This clone occurred a few times. The chain couples TRBV19 to TRBJ2-1; 11 positions agree with TRBD2. The CDR3 consists of 19 residues. Per germline, CDR1 LNHDA and CDR2 SQIVND (reference sequence). V lost 3 bases to trimming and J lost 2 bases; unmatched junction nucleotides: 12. The DNA of the CDR3 is TGTGCCAGTAGTATTCTAGCGGGAGGTACGGGTTTCCCCTACAATGAGCAGTTCTTC. Its protein is CASSILAGGTGFPYNEQFF. The whole variable domain, remainder taken from reference TRBV19 and TRBJ2-1, is DGGITQSPKYLFRKEGQNVTLSCEQNLNHDAMYWYRQDPGQGLRLIYYSQIVNDFQKGDIAEGYSVSREKKESFPLTVTSAQKNPTAFYLCASSILAGGTGFPYNEQFFGPGTRLTVL.

This chain uses TRBV5-5 with TRBJ2-2; TRBD1 matches 7 bases. The V gene end was trimmed by 4 bases and the J gene end by 3 bases; junction bases not matched to a gene: 3. There are 14 residues in the CDR3. Germline assignment: CDR1 SGHKS and CDR2 YYEKEE (reference sequence). CDR3 DNA: TGTGCCAGCAGCCAGGACAGGTACACCGGGGAGCTGTTTTTT. Its translation is CASSQDRYTGELFF.

This chain joins TRBV18 and TRBJ2-5; a possible D gene is TRBD2 (5 bases). This CDR3 comprises 14 residues. Germline V gene sequence: CDR1 KGHSH, CDR2 LQKENI. Trimming cost V 4 bases and J 8 bases, with 17 bases left between them. CDR3: CASSLSTIEGTQYF. In DNA form, the CDR3 reads TGTGCCAGCTCACTCTCTACGATTGAGGGAACCCAGTACTTC.

This chain connects TRBV27 to TRBJ2-3, with D perhaps matching TRBD1 (5 bases). The CDR3 is made up of 13 amino acids. Germline CDR1 is MNHEY and CDR2 is SMNVEV (reference sequence). V lost 6 bases, J lost 7 bases, and 14 bases lay in between. CDR3 region: CASRQVGANTQYF. The CDR3 bases are TGTGCCAGCAGACAGGTAGGCGCCAATACGCAGTATTTT.